This TCR beta chain derives from a study of T cells in Graves' hyperthyroidism and ophthalmopathy. TCR beta CDR3 regions were amplified from RNA. The HTBI primer set drove a first-round RT-PCR of the TCR CDR3. Using its own MiXCR run on the multiplex PCR reads, TCRdb lists one record per CDR3 protein. The sample records some 560,000 distinct CDR3 sequences, 12% to 15% being singletons. Per the germline V gene, CDR1 is SGHTA and CDR2 is FQGNSA. CDR3 length: 18 residues. V trimming: 4 bases; J trimming: 2 bases; junction bases outside the gene matches: 12. This clonotype has a count of ten or more. The TCR comes from a woman in her thirties or forties with Graves' hyperthyroidism. The material sequenced was blood. The chain couples TRBV7-2 to TRBJ2-3, with 10 bases lining up with TRBD2. The CDR3 bases are TGTGCCAGCAGCTCCTCCGGGACTAGCGATAGATACACAGATACGCAGTATTTT. It translates to CASSSSGTSDRYTDTQYF.